The 25 T cell receptor beta chains in this list originate from one sample, sequenced in a study of blood T cell repertoires in COVID-19. The assay was immunoSEQ multiplex PCR, and TCRdb's table has in-frame clones only and misses some. This table has roughly 140,000 clones, 75% to 85% appearing once. The sequenced material came from peripheral blood. Receptor source: a human donor with acute or convalescent COVID-19. The donor label of this sample is uncertain.

As DNA, the CDR3 is TGCAGCGTTGTTCGAGGGGGAGCTTTCTTT. Translated, it gives CSVVRGGAFF. J is TRBJ1-1 and V is TRBV29-1, with D maybe TRBD1 (6 bases). Germline CDR1 reads SQVTM; CDR2 reads ANQGSEA. V was trimmed by 4 bases and J by 10 bases, leaving 10 bases between them. CDR3 size: 10 residues. Filled out from reference TRBV29-1 and TRBJ1-1, the complete variable domain reads SAVISQKPSRDICQRGTSLTIQCQVDSQVTMMFWYRQQPGQSLTLIATANQGSEATYESGFVIDKFPISRPNLTFSTLTVSNMSPEDSSIYLCSVVRGGAFFGQGTRLTVV.

CDR3 nucleotide sequence: TGTGCCAGCAGCCCCCCGGGTGTTAGCTCTGGGGCCAACGTCCTGACTTTC. Translated, it gives CASSPPGVSSGANVLTF. The chain combines TRBV7-9 with TRBJ2-6; D unresolved. V lost 5 bases and J 0 bases, leaving 14 bases between the germline ends. Germline lookup yields CDR1 SEHNR and CDR2 FQNEAQ (reference sequence). This CDR3 is built from 17 residues.

This clone was recorded a few times. The gene calls are TRBV15 and TRBJ2-3, with D perhaps matching TRBD2 (6 bases). This CDR3 is 16 amino acids long. The germline gives CDR1 LNHNV, CDR2 YYDKDF (reference sequence). V lost 1 base and J lost 1, with 12 bases in between. CDR3 in DNA: TGTGCCACCAGCAGAGGCAAGGGCGGGGGCACAGATACGCAGTATTTT. Encoded protein: CATSRGKGGGTDTQYF.

This sequence joins TRBV4-2 and TRBJ2-1; perhaps TRBD2 as D (5 bases). The CDR3 runs to 16 residues. Germline V gene data show CDR1 as LGHNA and CDR2 as YNFKEQ. The ends were cut back, 1 base at V and 0 bases at J, with 10 bases in the middle. CDR3 amino acids: CASSQASGISYNEQFF. CDR3 nucleotide sequence: TGTGCCAGCAGCCAAGCGAGCGGAATCTCCTACAATGAGCAGTTCTTC.

The chain joins TRBV14 to TRBJ2-7; 9 bases map to TRBD2. The V gene's germline CDR1 is SGHDN and CDR2 FVKESK. The J segment lost 3 bases and the V segment lost 3 bases, leaving 33 bases of the junction unmatched. This CDR3 spans 24 amino acids. CDR3 bases: TGTGCCAGCAGCCATTGGCCTCGGGGTCCAAGCGGGGGGCAGCTCCTCTCTCGGTACTACGAGCAGTACGTC. This sequence encodes CASSHWPRGPSGGQLLSRYYEQYV.

This sequence joins TRBV10-1 and TRBJ1-1; no clear D. The CDR3 covers 12 residues. The germline V and J ends were trimmed by 5 bases and 3 bases, with 7 bases remaining between them. CDR1 and CDR2 from the germline V gene are WNHNN and SYGVQD (reference sequence). The CDR3 DNA sequence: TGCGCCAGCAGTCCAGGCTACACTGAAGCTTTCTTT. Translated: CASSPGYTEAFF.

The gene calls are TRBV24-1 and TRBJ1-1, with 7 bases identical to TRBD1. CDR1 and CDR2 from the germline V gene are KGHDR and SFDVKD. J gave up 8 bases and V 4 bases, and 6 bases lay outside the gene matches. The CDR3 contains 13 residues. CDR3 protein: CATSDPGTAEAFF. CDR3 sequence (DNA): TGTGCCACCAGTGACCCTGGGACAGCCGAAGCTTTCTTT.

The rearrangement uses TRBV7-6 and TRBJ2-7; D perhaps matches TRBD1 (6 bases). The CDR3 runs to 13 residues. Germline CDR1 SGHVS, CDR2 FNYEAQ. The germline V and J ends were trimmed by 2 bases and 6 bases, with 11 bases remaining between them. The CDR3 nucleotides read TGTGCCAGCAGCTTATCACAGGGATCCGAGCAGTACGTC. The encoded protein is CASSLSQGSEQYV.

The genes are TRBV7-8 and TRBJ1-1; D is perhaps TRBD1 (5 bases). The V end was cut by 5 bases, the J end by 1 base, with 20 bases between. The CDR3 consists of 17 residues. The germline CDR1 and CDR2 sequences are SGHVS and FQNEAQ. CDR3 in amino acids: CASSPRTSGSRNTEAFF. The CDR3 DNA is TGTGCCAGCAGCCCCCGGACATCGGGTAGTAGGAACACTGAAGCTTTCTTT. Full variable domain (rest looked up from reference TRBV7-8 and TRBJ1-1): GAGVSQSPRYKVAKRGQDVALRCDPISGHVSLFWYQQALGQGPEFLTYFQNEAQLDKSGLPSDRFFAERPEGSVSTLKIQRTQQEDSAVYLCASSPRTSGSRNTEAFFGQGTRLTVV.

The sample holds a few counts of this clone. This chain uses TRBV11-2 with TRBJ1-3; D is undetermined. Germline-derived CDR1 and CDR2 are SGHAT and FQNNGV. V lost 3 bases and J 0 bases, leaving 15 bases between the germline ends. The CDR3 loop spans 17 amino acids. CDR3 in DNA: TGTGCCAGCAGCTTCCTAGTTGGGTTAAGCTCTGGAAACACCATATATTTT. Translation gives CASSFLVGLSSGNTIYF.

The genes are TRBV10-3 and TRBJ2-2; 9 bases agree with TRBD1. This CDR3 contains 14 residues. The V and J ends lost 6 bases and 4 bases, in that order; junction bases with no gene match: 3. The germline gives CDR1 ENHRY, CDR2 SYGVKD. CDR3 sequence reads: CAIRGTGTTGELFF. DNA for the CDR3: TGTGCCATCAGAGGGACAGGGACCACCGGGGAGCTGTTTTTT.

The chain links TRBV18 to TRBJ1-6; 7 positions match TRBD1. Trimming took 0 bases from V and 7 from J; bases not matched to a gene: 9. The CDR3 has 17 amino acids. CDR1 and CDR2 (germline): KGHSH, LQKENI. CDR3 nucleotide sequence: TGTGCCAGCTCACCACCAGGACTCGCAGGGGGGAATTCACCCCTCCACTTT. It translates to CASSPPGLAGGNSPLHF.

V gene TRBV3-1 (or the pseudogene TRBV3-2) combines with J gene TRBJ1-6, with a weak D call TRBD1 (6 bases). V lost 3 bases and J lost 14, with 14 bases in between. Germline CDR1 is LGHDT and CDR2 is YNNKEL (reference sequence). The CDR3 extends over 13 amino acids. DNA for the CDR3: TGTGCCAGCAGCCAGCAACAGGGTCTGGCCCTCCACTTT. Translating it yields CASSQQQGLALHF.

This chain links TRBV6-2 or TRBV6-3 with TRBJ2-7, with a weak D call TRBD2 (5 bases). From germline, CDR1 is MNHEY and CDR2 SVGEGT. This CDR3 spans 14 amino acids. The V end lost 2 bases, the J end lost 2 bases, and 10 bases lay between the germline ends. The DNA for the CDR3 is TGTGCCAGCAGTTACGGAGCGGCCACCTACGAGCAGTACTTC. It specifies CASSYGAATYEQYF.

The V and J genes are TRBV5-4 and TRBJ2-2; D perhaps matches TRBD1 (7 bases). Trimming cost V 3 bases and J 5 bases, with 14 bases left between them. The CDR3 is 15 amino acids. Germline lookup yields CDR1 SGHNT and CDR2 YYREEE (reference sequence). The CDR3 spells CASSSQGGGTGELFF. CDR3 DNA: TGTGCCAGCAGCTCTCAGGGGGGCGGGACCGGGGAGCTGTTTTTT.

The rearrangement links TRBV19 to TRBJ2-2; 12 bases map to TRBD2. V dropped 3 bases and J dropped 5; count of bases not matched to a gene: 4. CDR3 size: 16 residues. CDR1 is LNHDA and CDR2 is SQIVND in the germline V gene (reference sequence). Written as DNA, the CDR3 is TGTGCCAGTAGTATTCCTAGCGGGGGGGTTACCGGGGAGCTGTTTTTT. The encoded protein is CASSIPSGGVTGELFF.

The chain's CDR3 is CASSPARDQPQHF. CDR3 in DNA: TGTGCCAGCTCTCCGGCGCGGGATCAGCCCCAGCATTTT. The V gene is TRBV18, the J gene TRBJ1-5, with D uncertain. Germline V gives CDR1 KGHSH, CDR2 LQKENI. Trimming removed 6 bases at V and 5 bases at J, with 11 bases between. The CDR3 sequence is 13 residues long.

The gene calls are TRBV5-1 and TRBJ2-2; possibly TRBD1 for D (5 bases). CDR1 and CDR2 from the germline V gene are SGHRS and YFSETQ. The CDR3 loop spans 14 amino acids. Trimming cost V 1 base and J 5 bases, with 9 bases left between them. The CDR3 loop is CASSLSQGTGELFF. CDR3 coding DNA: TGCGCCAGCAGCTTGAGTCAGGGAACCGGGGAGCTGTTTTTT.

This clone has only a few counts. The J gene is TRBJ1-3, the V gene TRBV27; D is possibly TRBD1 (5 bases). CDR3 length equals 15 residues. Germline CDR1 reads MNHEY; CDR2 reads SMNVEV (reference sequence). The V end lost 6 bases, the J end lost 2 bases, and 14 bases lay between the germline ends. CDR3 sequence: CASRAGGSTGNTIYF. In nucleotides, the CDR3 is TGTGCCAGCAGGGCGGGGGGGAGCACTGGAAACACCATATATTTT.

V gene TRBV27 combines with J gene TRBJ2-2; the D gene is possibly TRBD2 (5 bases). Trimming took off 3 bases at V and 5 bases at J, with 13 bases between the two ends. The CDR3 is 15 residues long. CDR1 is MNHEY, CDR2 SMNVEV, per germline (reference sequence). CDR3 sequence (DNA): TGTGCCAGCAGTTTGGTTGCAGGCGGGACCGGGGAGCTGTTTTTT. Translating it yields CASSLVAGGTGELFF.

This rearrangement joins TRBV19 to TRBJ1-5; tentative D call: TRBD1 (5 bases). The CDR3 has 15 amino acids. Germline CDR1 LNHDA, CDR2 SQIVND (reference sequence). Trimming left V 4 bases short and J 0 bases short, with 10 bases between. CDR3 bases: TGTGCCAGTAGTACCGCAGGGTATAGCAATCAGCCCCAGCATTTT. Protein sequence: CASSTAGYSNQPQHF.

The chain carries TRBV5-4 and TRBJ1-1, with D hard to call. V dropped 4 bases and J dropped 4 bases, with 17 bases sitting between them. The germline V gene has CDR1 SGHNT and CDR2 YYREEE (reference sequence). CDR3 length: 15 residues. CDR3 DNA: TGTGCCAGCAGCCTAGGTGGCTCCCGGGTCACTGAAGCTTTCTTT. Its translation: CASSLGGSRVTEAFF. The whole variable domain, remainder taken from reference TRBV5-4 and TRBJ1-1, is ETGVTQSPTHLIKTRGQQVTLRCSSQSGHNTVSWYQQALGQGPQFIFQYYREEENGRGNFPPRFSGLQFPNYSSELNVNALELDDSALYLCASSLGGSRVTEAFFGQGTRLTVV.

The V and J genes are TRBV30 and TRBJ2-2, with 7 bases fitting TRBD1. This CDR3 comprises 16 residues. V trimming: 5 bases; J trimming: 2 bases; junction bases outside the gene matches: 11. From germline, CDR1 is GTSNPN and CDR2 SVGIG (reference sequence). This chain's CDR3 is CAWRHAGTVNTGELFF. CDR3 DNA: TGTGCCTGGCGACACGCCGGGACAGTTAACACCGGGGAGCTGTTTTTT.

The rearrangement links TRBV20-1 to TRBJ2-7; possibly TRBD1 for D (5 bases). CDR3 length: 11 residues. Deletions cut 6 bases from V and 5 bases from J, with 11 bases between. Per the germline V gene, CDR1 is DFQATT and CDR2 is SNEGSKA (reference sequence). The CDR3 coding sequence is TGCAGTGCCCTCGGACATGACGAGCAGTACGTC. This translates into CSALGHDEQYV.

The V and J genes are TRBV19 and TRBJ2-1; 10 positions agree with TRBD1. Per germline, CDR1 LNHDA and CDR2 SQIVND (reference sequence). There are 19 residues in the CDR3. With 5 bases clipped from V and 2 bases from J, the junction kept 15 bases outside the gene matches. The CDR3 region is CASSHRGTGAIRTYNEQFF. CDR3 nucleotide sequence: TGTGCCAGTAGTCATAGAGGGACAGGGGCGATACGAACCTACAATGAGCAGTTCTTC. The full variable domain, in which reference TRBV19 and TRBJ2-1 provide the parts outside the CDR3, is DGGITQSPKYLFRKEGQNVTLSCEQNLNHDAMYWYRQDPGQGLRLIYYSQIVNDFQKGDIAEGYSVSREKKESFPLTVTSAQKNPTAFYLCASSHRGTGAIRTYNEQFFGPGTRLTVL.